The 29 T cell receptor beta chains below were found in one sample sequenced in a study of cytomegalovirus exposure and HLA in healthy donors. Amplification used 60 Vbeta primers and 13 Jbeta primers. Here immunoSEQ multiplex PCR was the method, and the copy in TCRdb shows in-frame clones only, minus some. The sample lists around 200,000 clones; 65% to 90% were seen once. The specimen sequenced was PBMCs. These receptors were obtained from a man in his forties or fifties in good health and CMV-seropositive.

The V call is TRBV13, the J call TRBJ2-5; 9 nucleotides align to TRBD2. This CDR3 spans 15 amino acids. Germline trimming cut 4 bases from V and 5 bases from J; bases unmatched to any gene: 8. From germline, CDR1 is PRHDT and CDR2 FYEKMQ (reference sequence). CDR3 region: CASSSRGGARETQYF. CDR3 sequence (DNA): TGTGCCAGCAGCTCCCGCGGGGGGGCCCGGGAGACCCAGTACTTC.

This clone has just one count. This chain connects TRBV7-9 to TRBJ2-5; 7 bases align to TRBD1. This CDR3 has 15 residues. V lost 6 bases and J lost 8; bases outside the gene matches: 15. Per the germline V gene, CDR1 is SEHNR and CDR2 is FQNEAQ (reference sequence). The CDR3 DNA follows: TGTGCCAGCAGATCGAGGACAGGCCGCTTCGATACCCAGTACTTC. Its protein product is CASRSRTGRFDTQYF.

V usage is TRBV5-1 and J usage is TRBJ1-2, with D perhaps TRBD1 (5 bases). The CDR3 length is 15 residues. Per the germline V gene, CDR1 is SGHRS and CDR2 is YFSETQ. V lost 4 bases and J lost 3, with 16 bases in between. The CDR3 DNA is TGCGCCAGCAGCCGGGCAGGGACTCCTGACTATGGCTACACCTTC. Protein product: CASSRAGTPDYGYTF.

In nucleotides, the CDR3 is TGTGCCAGCAGTTACGGGACTAGCGCCTTCTCCTACGAGCAGTACTTC. As protein: CASSYGTSAFSYEQYF. This chain uses TRBV28 with TRBJ2-7; 10 bases are a match to TRBD2. The length of the CDR3 is 16 residues. Germline values: CDR1 MDHEN, CDR2 SYDVKM. The V gene end was trimmed by 4 bases and the J gene end by 0 bases; junction bases not matched to a gene: 6.

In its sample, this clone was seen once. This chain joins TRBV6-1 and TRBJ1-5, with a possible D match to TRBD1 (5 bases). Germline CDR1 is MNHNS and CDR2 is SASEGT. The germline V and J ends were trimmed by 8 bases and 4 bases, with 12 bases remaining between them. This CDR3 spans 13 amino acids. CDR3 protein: CASSRGANQPQHF. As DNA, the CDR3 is TGTGCCAGCTCCCGCGGGGCGAATCAGCCCCAGCATTTT.

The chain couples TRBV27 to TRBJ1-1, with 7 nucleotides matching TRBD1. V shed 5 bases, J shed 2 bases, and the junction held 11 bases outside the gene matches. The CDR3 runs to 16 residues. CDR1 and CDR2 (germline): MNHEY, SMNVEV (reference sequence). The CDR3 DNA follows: TGTGCCAGCAGTCCGCTACCCGGGACAGCAAACACTGAAGCTTTCTTT. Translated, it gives CASSPLPGTANTEAFF.

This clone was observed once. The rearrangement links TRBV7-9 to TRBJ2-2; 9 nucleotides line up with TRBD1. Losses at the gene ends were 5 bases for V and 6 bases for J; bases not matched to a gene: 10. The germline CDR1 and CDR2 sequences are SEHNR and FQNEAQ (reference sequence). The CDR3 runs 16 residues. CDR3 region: CASSQRQGGAAGELFF. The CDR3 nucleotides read TGTGCCAGCAGCCAAAGACAGGGGGGAGCCGCCGGGGAGCTGTTTTTT.

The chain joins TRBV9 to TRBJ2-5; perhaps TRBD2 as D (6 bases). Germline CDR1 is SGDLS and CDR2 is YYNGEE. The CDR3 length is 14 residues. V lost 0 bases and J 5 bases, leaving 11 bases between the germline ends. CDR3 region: CASSVARGGETQYF. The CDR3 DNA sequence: TGTGCCAGCAGCGTAGCACGGGGAGGCGAGACCCAGTACTTC.

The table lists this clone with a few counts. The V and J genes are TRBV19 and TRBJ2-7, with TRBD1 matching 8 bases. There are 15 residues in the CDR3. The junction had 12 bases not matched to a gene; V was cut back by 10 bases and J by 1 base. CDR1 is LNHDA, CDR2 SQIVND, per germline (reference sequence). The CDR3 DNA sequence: TGTGCCACCAGTCCGGGACAGGCTCGTTCCTACGAGCAGTACTTC. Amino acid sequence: CATSPGQARSYEQYF.

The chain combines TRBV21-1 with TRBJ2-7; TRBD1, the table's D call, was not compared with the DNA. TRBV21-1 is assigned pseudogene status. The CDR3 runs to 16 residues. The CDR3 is CASSTLPGQIPYEQYF. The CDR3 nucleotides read TGTGCCAGCAGCACACTTCCGGGACAGATCCCTTACGAGCAGTACTTC.

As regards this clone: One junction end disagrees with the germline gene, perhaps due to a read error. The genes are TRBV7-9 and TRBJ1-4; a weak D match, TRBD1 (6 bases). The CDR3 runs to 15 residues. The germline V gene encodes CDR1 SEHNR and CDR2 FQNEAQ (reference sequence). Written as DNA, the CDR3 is TGTTCCAGCAGCTTCCCTCAGGGCCAGGGGGAAAAACTGTTTTTT. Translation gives CSSSFPQGQGEKLFF.

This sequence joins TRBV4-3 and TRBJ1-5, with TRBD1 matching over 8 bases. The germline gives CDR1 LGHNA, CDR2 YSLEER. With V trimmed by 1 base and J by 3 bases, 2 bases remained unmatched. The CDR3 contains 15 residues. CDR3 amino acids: CASSQGTGYNQPQHF. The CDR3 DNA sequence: TGCGCCAGCAGCCAAGGGACAGGGTACAATCAGCCCCAGCATTTT.

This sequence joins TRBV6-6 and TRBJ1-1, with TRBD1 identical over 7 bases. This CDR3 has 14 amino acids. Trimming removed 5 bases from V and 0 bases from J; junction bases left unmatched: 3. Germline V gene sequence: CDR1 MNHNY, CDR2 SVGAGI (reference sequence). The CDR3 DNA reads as TGTGCCAGCAGTCGGGACAGAGTGAACACTGAAGCTTTCTTT. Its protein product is CASSRDRVNTEAFF.

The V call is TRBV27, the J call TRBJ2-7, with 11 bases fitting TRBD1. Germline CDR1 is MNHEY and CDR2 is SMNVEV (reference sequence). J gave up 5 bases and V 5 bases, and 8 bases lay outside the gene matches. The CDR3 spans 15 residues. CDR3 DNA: TGTGCCAGCAGTCCGGGACAGGGGGTTCGGAACGAGCAGTACTTC. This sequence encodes CASSPGQGVRNEQYF.

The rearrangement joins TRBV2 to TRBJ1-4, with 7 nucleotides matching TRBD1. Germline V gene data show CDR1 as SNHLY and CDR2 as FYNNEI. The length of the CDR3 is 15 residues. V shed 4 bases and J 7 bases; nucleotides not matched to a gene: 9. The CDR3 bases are TGTGCCAGCAGTGGAGCGTCAGGGGGTGGTGAAAAACTGTTTTTT. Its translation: CASSGASGGGEKLFF.

The CDR3 spells CSVVDGGNIQYF. The CDR3 coding sequence is TGCAGCGTTGTCGACGGCGGAAACATTCAGTACTTC. The chain uses TRBV29-1 and TRBJ2-4; D gene ambiguous. V lost 4 bases, J lost 6 bases, and 10 bases lay in between. Germline V lookup: CDR1 SQVTM, CDR2 ANQGSEA. The CDR3 totals 12 residues. Using reference TRBV29-1 and TRBJ2-4 for the parts outside the CDR3, the full variable domain is SAVISQKPSRDICQRGTSLTIQCQVDSQVTMMFWYRQQPGQSLTLIATANQGSEATYESGFVIDKFPISRPNLTFSTLTVSNMSPEDSSIYLCSVVDGGNIQYFGAGTRLSVL.

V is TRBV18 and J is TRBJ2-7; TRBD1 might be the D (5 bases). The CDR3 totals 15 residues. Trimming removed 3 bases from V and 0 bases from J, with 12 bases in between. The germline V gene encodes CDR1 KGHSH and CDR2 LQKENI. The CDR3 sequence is CASSPQKGRSYEQYF. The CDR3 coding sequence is TGTGCCAGCTCACCTCAAAAGGGGCGCTCCTACGAGCAGTACTTC.

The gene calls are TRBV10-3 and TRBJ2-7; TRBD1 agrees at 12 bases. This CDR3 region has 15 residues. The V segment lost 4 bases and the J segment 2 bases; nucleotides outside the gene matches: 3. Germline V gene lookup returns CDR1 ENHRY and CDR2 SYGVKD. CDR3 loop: CAISGGQGATYEQYF. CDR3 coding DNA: TGTGCCATCAGTGGGGGACAGGGGGCCACCTACGAGCAGTACTTC.

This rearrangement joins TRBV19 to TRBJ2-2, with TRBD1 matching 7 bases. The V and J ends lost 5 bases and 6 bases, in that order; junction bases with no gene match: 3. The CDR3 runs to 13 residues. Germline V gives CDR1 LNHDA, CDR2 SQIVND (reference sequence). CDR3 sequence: CASSVTGSGELFF. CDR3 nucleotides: TGTGCCAGTAGTGTGACAGGGTCCGGGGAGCTGTTTTTT.

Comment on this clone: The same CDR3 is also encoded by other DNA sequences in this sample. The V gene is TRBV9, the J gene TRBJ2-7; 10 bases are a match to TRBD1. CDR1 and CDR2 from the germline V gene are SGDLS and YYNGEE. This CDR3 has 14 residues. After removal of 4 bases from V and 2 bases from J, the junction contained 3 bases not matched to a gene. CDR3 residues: CASSPGQGAYEQYF. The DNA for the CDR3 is TGTGCCAGCAGCCCCGGACAGGGGGCCTACGAGCAGTACTTC.

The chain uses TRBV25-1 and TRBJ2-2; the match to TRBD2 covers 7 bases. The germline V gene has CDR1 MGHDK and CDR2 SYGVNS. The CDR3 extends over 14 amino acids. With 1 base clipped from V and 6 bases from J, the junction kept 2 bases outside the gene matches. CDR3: CASSEWGGSGELFF. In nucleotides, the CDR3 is TGTGCCAGCAGTGAATGGGGGGGGTCCGGGGAGCTGTTTTTT.

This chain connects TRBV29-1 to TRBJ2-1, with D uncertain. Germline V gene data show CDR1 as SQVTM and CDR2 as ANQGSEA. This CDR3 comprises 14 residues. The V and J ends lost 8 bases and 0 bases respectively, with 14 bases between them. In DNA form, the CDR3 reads TGCAGCATATACCAAGCAAGCTCCTACAATGAGCAGTTCTTC. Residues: CSIYQASSYNEQFF.

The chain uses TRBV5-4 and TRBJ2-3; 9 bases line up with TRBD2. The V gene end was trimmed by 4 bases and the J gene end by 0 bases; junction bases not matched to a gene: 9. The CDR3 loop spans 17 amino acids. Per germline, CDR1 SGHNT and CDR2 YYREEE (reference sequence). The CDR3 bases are TGTGCCAGCAGCCCCTGGTCGCTAGCGGGGAGCACAGATACGCAGTATTTT. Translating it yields CASSPWSLAGSTDTQYF.

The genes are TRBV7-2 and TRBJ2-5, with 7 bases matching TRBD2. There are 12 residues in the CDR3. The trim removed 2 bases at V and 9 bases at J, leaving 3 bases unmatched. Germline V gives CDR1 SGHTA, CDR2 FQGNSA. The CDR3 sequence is CASSLSAGAQYF. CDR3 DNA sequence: TGTGCCAGCAGCTTAAGTGCGGGGGCCCAGTACTTC. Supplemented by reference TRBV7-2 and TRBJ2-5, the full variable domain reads GAGVSQSPSNKVTEKGKDVELRCDPISGHTALYWYRQSLGQGLEFLIYFQGNSAPDKSGLPSDRFSAERTGGSVSTLTIQRTQQEDSAVYLCASSLSAGAQYFGPGTRLLVL.

CDR3 sequence reads: CASSIHDTAYEQYF. CDR3 DNA sequence: TGTGCCAGTAGTATTCATGACACAGCCTACGAGCAGTACTTC. V gene TRBV19 combines with J gene TRBJ2-7, with D uncertain. Germline V CDR1 and CDR2: LNHDA, SQIVND (reference sequence). CDR3 length: 14 amino acids. Trimming cost V 3 bases and J 2 bases, with 11 bases left between them.

The CDR3 DNA sequence: TGTGCCAGTAACGGGAAGCCTAATGAAAAACTGTTTTTT. It specifies CASNGKPNEKLFF. V and J are TRBV19 and TRBJ1-4, with no clear D. Germline V gene lookup returns CDR1 LNHDA and CDR2 SQIVND (reference sequence). The CDR3 has 13 residues. The V and J ends lost 7 bases and 3 bases respectively, with 9 bases between them.

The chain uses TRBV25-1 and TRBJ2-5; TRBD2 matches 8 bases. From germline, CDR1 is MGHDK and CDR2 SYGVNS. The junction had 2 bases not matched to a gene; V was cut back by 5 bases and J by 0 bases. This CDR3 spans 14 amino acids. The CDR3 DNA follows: TGTGCCAGCAGTAAAGCGGGGGACCAAGAGACCCAGTACTTC. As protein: CASSKAGDQETQYF. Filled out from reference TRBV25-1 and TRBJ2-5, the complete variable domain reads EADIYQTPRYLVIGTGKKITLECSQTMGHDKMYWYQQDPGMELHLIHYSYGVNSTEKGDLSSESTVSRIRTEHFPLTLESARPSHTSQYLCASSKAGDQETQYFGPGTRLLVL.

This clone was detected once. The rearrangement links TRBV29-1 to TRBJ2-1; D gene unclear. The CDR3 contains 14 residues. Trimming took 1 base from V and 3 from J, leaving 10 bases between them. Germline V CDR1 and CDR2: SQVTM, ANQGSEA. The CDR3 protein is CSVEVTPFYNEQFF. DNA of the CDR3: TGCAGCGTTGAAGTTACTCCCTTCTACAATGAGCAGTTCTTC.

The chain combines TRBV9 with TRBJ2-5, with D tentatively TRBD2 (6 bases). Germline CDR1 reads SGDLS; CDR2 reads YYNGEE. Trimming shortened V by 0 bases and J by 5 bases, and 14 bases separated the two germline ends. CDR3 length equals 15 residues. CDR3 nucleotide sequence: TGTGCCAGCAGCGTAGCTACTTTTGGGGGGGAGACCCAGTACTTC. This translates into CASSVATFGGETQYF.